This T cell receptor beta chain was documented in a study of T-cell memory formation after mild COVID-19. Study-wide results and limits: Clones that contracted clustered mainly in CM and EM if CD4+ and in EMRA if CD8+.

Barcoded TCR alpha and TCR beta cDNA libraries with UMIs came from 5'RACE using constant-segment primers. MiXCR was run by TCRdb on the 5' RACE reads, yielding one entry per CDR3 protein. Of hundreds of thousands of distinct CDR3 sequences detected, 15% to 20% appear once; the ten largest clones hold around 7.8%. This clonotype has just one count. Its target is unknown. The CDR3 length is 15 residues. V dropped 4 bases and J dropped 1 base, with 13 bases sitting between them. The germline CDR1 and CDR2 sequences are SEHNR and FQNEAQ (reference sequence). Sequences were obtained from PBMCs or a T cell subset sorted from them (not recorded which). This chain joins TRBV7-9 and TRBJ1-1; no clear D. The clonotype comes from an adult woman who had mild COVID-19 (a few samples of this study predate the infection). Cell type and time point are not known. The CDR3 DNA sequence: TGTGCCAGCAGCTCGAATCAGGAGAAGAACACTGAAGCTTTCTTT. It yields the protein CASSSNQEKNTEAFF.